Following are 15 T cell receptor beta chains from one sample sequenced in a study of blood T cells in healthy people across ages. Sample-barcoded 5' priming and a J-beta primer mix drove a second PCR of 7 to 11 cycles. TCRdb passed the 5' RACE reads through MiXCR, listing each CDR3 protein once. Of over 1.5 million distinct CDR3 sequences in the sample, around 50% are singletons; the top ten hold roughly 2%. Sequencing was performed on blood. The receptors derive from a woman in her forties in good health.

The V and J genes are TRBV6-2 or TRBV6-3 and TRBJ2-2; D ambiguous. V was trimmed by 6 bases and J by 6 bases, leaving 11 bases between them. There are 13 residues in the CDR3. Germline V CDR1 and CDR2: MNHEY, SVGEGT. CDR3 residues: CASSRSGSGELFF. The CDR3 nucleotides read TGTGCCAGCAGCCGTTCGGGTTCCGGGGAGCTGTTTTTT.

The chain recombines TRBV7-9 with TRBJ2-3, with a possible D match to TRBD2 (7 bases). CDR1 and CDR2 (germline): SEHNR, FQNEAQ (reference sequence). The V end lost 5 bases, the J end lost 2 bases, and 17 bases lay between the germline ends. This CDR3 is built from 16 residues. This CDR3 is CASSQGGGRATDTQYF. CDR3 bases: TGTGCCAGCAGCCAAGGGGGGGGGCGCGCCACAGATACGCAGTATTTT.

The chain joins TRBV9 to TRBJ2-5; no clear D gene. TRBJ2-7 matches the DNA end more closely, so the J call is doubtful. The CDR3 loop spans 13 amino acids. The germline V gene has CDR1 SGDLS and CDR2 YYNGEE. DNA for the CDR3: TGTGCCAGCAGCGTAGACTCAGTGGGCGAGCAGTACTTC. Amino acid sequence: CASSVDSVGEQYF.

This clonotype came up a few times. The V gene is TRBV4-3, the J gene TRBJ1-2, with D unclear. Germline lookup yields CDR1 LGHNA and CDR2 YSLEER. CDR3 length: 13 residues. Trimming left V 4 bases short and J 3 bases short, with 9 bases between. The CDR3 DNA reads TGCGCCAGCAGCCGGGAGGTAGACTATGGCTACACCTTC. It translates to CASSREVDYGYTF.

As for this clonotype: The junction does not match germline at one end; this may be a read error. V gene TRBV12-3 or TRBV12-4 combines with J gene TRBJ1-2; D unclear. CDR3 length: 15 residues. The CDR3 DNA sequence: TGTGCCAGCAGTCTGGATAATGCAGTGCTTTATGGCCACACCTTC. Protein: CASSLDNAVLYGHTF.

CDR3 in amino acids: CASSLQRGREGGYTF. CDR3 sequence (DNA): TGTGCCAGCAGCTTGCAGCGAGGCAGGGAGGGCGGCTACACCTTC. V is TRBV7-2 and J is TRBJ1-2; D may be TRBD1 (5 bases). V was pared by 3 bases and J by 8 bases, with 19 bases between. The germline V gene has CDR1 SGHTA and CDR2 FQGNSA. This CDR3 comprises 15 residues.

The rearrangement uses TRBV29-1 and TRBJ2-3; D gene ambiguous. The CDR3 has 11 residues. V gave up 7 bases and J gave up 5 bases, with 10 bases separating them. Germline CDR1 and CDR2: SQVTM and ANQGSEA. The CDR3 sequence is CSGPWGDTQYF. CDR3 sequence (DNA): TGCAGCGGGCCGTGGGGAGATACGCAGTATTTT.

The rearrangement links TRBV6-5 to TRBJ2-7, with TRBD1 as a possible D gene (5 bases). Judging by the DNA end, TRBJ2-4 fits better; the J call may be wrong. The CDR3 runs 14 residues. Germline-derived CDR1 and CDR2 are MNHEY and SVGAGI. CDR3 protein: CASSTSDQGNIQYF. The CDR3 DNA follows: TGTGCCAGCAGTACCTCAGATCAGGGCAACATTCAGTACTTC.

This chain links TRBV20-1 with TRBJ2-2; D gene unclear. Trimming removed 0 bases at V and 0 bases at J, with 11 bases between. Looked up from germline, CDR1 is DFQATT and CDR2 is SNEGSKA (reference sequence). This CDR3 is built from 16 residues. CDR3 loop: CSARDSGPTNTGELFF. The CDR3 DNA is TGCAGTGCTAGAGATTCCGGACCAACGAACACCGGGGAGCTGTTTTTT.

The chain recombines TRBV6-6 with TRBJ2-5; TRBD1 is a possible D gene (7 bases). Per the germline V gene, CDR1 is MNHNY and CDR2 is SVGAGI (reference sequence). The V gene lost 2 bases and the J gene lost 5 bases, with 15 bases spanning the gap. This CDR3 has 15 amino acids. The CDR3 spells CASSYGGTVGETQYF. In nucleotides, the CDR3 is TGTGCCAGCAGTTACGGAGGGACAGTAGGGGAGACCCAGTACTTC.

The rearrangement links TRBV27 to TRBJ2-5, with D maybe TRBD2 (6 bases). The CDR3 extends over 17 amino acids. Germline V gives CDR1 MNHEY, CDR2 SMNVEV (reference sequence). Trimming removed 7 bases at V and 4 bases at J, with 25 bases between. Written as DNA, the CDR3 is TGTGCCAGCACAAATCGGGGGAACCTGCCGGGGAGAGAGACCCAGTACTTC. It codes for CASTNRGNLPGRETQYF.

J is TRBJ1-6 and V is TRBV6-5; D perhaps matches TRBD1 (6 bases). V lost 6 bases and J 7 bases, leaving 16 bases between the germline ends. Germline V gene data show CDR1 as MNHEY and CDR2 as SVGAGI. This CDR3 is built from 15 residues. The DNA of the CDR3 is TGTGCCAGCAGATCCCTCGCCAGGGGAAATTCACCCCTCCACTTT. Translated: CASRSLARGNSPLHF.

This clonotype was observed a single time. CDR3 bases: TGCAGTGCGGTGGCGGGGGGCCGGAGATACGAGCAGTACTTC. Translating it yields CSAVAGGRRYEQYF. V usage is TRBV20-1 and J usage is TRBJ2-7; 8 positions match TRBD2. Looked up from germline, CDR1 is DFQATT and CDR2 is SNEGSKA (reference sequence). Trimming took 6 bases from V and 4 from J; bases not matched to a gene: 11. The CDR3 is 14 amino acids.

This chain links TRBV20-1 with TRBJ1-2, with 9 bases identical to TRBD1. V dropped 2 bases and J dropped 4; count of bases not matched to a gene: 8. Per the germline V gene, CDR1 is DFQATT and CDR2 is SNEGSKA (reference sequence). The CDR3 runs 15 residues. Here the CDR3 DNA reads TGCAGTGCTAGACGTTACAGGGGGCAGGGCTATGGCTACACCTTC. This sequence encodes CSARRYRGQGYGYTF.

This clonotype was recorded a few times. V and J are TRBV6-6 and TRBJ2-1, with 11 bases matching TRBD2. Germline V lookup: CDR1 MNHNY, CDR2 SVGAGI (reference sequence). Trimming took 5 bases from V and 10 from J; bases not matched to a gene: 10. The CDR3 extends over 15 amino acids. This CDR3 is CASSPGLAGAGEQFF. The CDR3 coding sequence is TGTGCCAGCAGTCCCGGACTAGCGGGTGCGGGGGAGCAGTTCTTC.